The next 3 T cell receptor beta chains were all read from a single sample in a study of a mutant IDH1 vaccine in newly diagnosed glioma. Profiling relied on immunoSEQ multiplex PCR, and the TCRdb table lists in-frame clones only, not all of them. The table includes some 60,000 clones, approximately 80% detected once. Time point described: week 11, during vaccination. The vaccine gave 300 ug of a 20-mer mutant IDH1 peptide subcutaneously per dose. Their antigen targets remain unknown. The sequencing used PBMCs, collected from a glioma patient whose treatment included an IDH1 peptide vaccine. Receptors were obtained from a man younger than 40 with glioma.

This rearrangement joins TRBV10-3 to TRBJ1-1; the D gene is possibly TRBD1 (5 bases). The CDR3 runs 14 residues. V lost 0 bases and J lost 5, with 10 bases in between. CDR1 and CDR2 (germline): ENHRY, SYGVKD. CDR3 DNA sequence: TGTGCCATCAGTGAGTCGACAGTCGAGACTGAAGCTTTCTTT. Translating it yields CAISESTVETEAFF.

This chain joins TRBV4-2 and TRBJ2-3; D call uncertain. This CDR3 spans 14 amino acids. Deletions cut 5 bases from V and 2 bases from J, with 11 bases between. The germline V gene encodes CDR1 LGHNA and CDR2 YNFKEQ. The CDR3 coding sequence is TGTGCCAGCAGCGAGCTAGTTCACACAGATACGCAGTATTTT. It specifies CASSELVHTDTQYF.

This clone has only a few counts. The chain links TRBV11-2 to TRBJ2-1, with 11 bases matching TRBD2. In germline, CDR1 is SGHAT, CDR2 FQNNGV. The CDR3 is 17 amino acids. Trimming took 0 bases from V and 4 from J; bases not matched to a gene: 5. The CDR3 DNA follows: TGTGCCAGCAGCTTAGATCGGCTAGCGGGGGGTTACAATGAGCAGTTCTTC. Amino acids: CASSLDRLAGGYNEQFF.